A single sample is the source of the 11 T cell receptor beta chains below, sequenced in a study of cytomegalovirus exposure and HLA in healthy donors. A multiplex PCR was run with 60 Vbeta primers and 13 Jbeta primers. Profiling relied on immunoSEQ multiplex PCR, and the TCRdb table lists in-frame clones only, not all of them. Of about 200,000 clones listed, 65% to 85% are singletons. The sample consisted of PBMCs. The receptors were sampled from a boy aged 2 to 9 in good health and CMV-seronegative.

As DNA, the CDR3 is TGTGCCAGCAGCTTTAACGGGGAGGCCACCGGGGAGCTGTTTTTT. It specifies CASSFNGEATGELFF. J is TRBJ2-2 and V is TRBV5-6, with D perhaps TRBD2 (6 bases). CDR3 size: 15 residues. Per germline, CDR1 SGHDT and CDR2 YYEEEE. V was pared by 2 bases and J by 4 bases, with 12 bases between. Using reference TRBV5-6 and TRBJ2-2 for the parts outside the CDR3, the full variable domain is DAGVTQSPTHLIKTRGQQVTLRCSPKSGHDTVSWYQQALGQGPQFIFQYYEEEERQRGNFPDRFSGHQFPNYSSELNVNALLLGDSALYLCASSFNGEATGELFFGEGSRLTVL.

CDR3 bases: TGTGCCAGCCCCTTAAGGACGGGGGGCGGGTTGGAGACCCAGTACTTC. Protein sequence: CASPLRTGGGLETQYF. The chain couples TRBV7-9 to TRBJ2-5, with D perhaps TRBD2 (7 bases). Germline lookup yields CDR1 SEHNR and CDR2 FQNEAQ (reference sequence). Trimming took 8 bases from V and 5 from J, leaving 24 bases between them. The CDR3 spans 16 residues.

The chain couples TRBV7-3 to TRBJ2-3, with TRBD2 matching over 9 bases. The CDR3 consists of 15 residues. The V gene's germline CDR1 is SGHTA and CDR2 FQGTGA. Trimming removed 5 bases from V and 6 bases from J; junction bases left unmatched: 9. The CDR3 region is CASSQSGGIRDTQYF. DNA for the CDR3: TGTGCCAGCAGCCAGAGCGGGGGGATAAGGGATACGCAGTATTTT.

The chain combines TRBV7-9 with TRBJ1-2; 9 positions agree with TRBD1. This CDR3 is 16 amino acids long. Germline values: CDR1 SEHNR, CDR2 FQNEAQ (reference sequence). After removal of 3 bases from V and 3 bases from J, the junction contained 8 bases not matched to a gene. DNA for the CDR3: TGTGCCAGCAGCTTCCTTCCGGGACAGGGTGACTATGGCTACACCTTC. This gives the protein CASSFLPGQGDYGYTF.

The chain has TRBV10-3 and TRBJ1-6; D may be TRBD1 (5 bases). The V end was cut by 6 bases, the J end by 10 bases, with 10 bases between. The CDR3 covers 12 residues. The germline gives CDR1 ENHRY, CDR2 SYGVKD. The CDR3 here is CAISGGGSPLHF. DNA for the CDR3: TGTGCCATCAGCGGGGGTGGGTCACCCCTCCACTTT.

This chain connects TRBV7-8 to TRBJ2-3, with D possibly TRBD2 on 5 matching bases. The germline V gene has CDR1 SGHVS and CDR2 FQNEAQ. Trimming took 8 bases from V and 1 from J, leaving 7 bases between them. The CDR3 runs to 12 residues. The CDR3, as DNA: TGTGCCAGCTCGCGGGGCACAGATACGCAGTATTTT. This gives the protein CASSRGTDTQYF.

The CDR3 DNA follows: TGTGCCAGCAGTCGGGTTGGCGAAACGCAGTATTTT. It codes for CASSRVGETQYF. The genes are TRBV4-2 and TRBJ2-3; D not certain. This CDR3 is built from 12 residues. V lost 6 bases to trimming and J lost 9 bases, with 13 bases between them. CDR1 is LGHNA, CDR2 YNFKEQ, per germline.

This clone was counted a single time. The chain joins TRBV5-1 to TRBJ2-3, with 9 bases fitting TRBD1. Germline V gives CDR1 SGHRS, CDR2 YFSETQ. V was pared by 4 bases and J by 3 bases, with 6 bases of the junction left unmatched. This CDR3 has 15 residues. CDR3 sequence: CASSLDGQGTDTQYF. In nucleotides, the CDR3 is TGCGCCAGCAGCCTCGACGGACAGGGGACAGATACGCAGTATTTT.

In its sample, this clone was seen a few times. This chain uses TRBV18 with TRBJ2-3; 7 nucleotides align to TRBD1. With V trimmed by 5 bases and J by 1 base, 3 bases remained unmatched. Germline V gene data show CDR1 as KGHSH and CDR2 as LQKENI. This CDR3 region has 14 residues. The CDR3 DNA reads as TGTGCCAGCTCATCCGGGACAGGCACAGATACGCAGTATTTT. Amino acid sequence: CASSSGTGTDTQYF.

This chain connects TRBV5-1 to TRBJ1-1; D uncertain. V dropped 2 bases and J dropped 5 bases, with 16 bases sitting between them. CDR3 size: 15 residues. Germline V gene data show CDR1 as SGHRS and CDR2 as YFSETQ. CDR3: CASSLFWEARTEAFF. As DNA, the CDR3 is TGCGCCAGCAGCTTATTTTGGGAGGCGAGGACTGAAGCTTTCTTT.

The genes are TRBV4-1 and TRBJ1-2; D is unresolved. Germline V gives CDR1 MGHRA, CDR2 YSYEKL. V dropped 1 base and J dropped 4 bases, with 13 bases sitting between them. The CDR3 is made up of 15 amino acids. Here the CDR3 reads CASSQVPRGIYGYTF. Written as DNA, the CDR3 is TGCGCCAGCAGCCAAGTCCCGCGAGGAATCTATGGCTACACCTTC.